This TCR beta chain was obtained from a study of cytomegalovirus exposure and HLA in healthy donors. Study outcomes and limitations: The study recorded 164 TCR beta chains that were cytomegalovirus-associated.

Germline CDR1 MNHNS, CDR2 SASEGT. Germline trimming cut 3 bases from V and 7 bases from J; bases unmatched to any gene: 6. The CDR3 extends over 13 amino acids. In regard to this clone: Its matching antigen is unknown.

The study ran its PCR with 60 Vbeta and 13 Jbeta primers. The protocol was immunoSEQ multiplex PCR, while the TCRdb copy is restricted to in-frame clones and leaves out a portion. The data show roughly 150,000 clones, 70% seen once. V gene TRBV6-1 combines with J gene TRBJ2-7; TRBD2 aligns across 7 bases. The source of this sequence is a woman aged 55-69 years in good health and CMV-seropositive. Sequenced input: PBMCs. CDR3: CASSEAGDGEQYF. In nucleotides, the CDR3 is TGTGCCAGCAGTGAGGCGGGGGATGGAGAGCAGTACTTC.